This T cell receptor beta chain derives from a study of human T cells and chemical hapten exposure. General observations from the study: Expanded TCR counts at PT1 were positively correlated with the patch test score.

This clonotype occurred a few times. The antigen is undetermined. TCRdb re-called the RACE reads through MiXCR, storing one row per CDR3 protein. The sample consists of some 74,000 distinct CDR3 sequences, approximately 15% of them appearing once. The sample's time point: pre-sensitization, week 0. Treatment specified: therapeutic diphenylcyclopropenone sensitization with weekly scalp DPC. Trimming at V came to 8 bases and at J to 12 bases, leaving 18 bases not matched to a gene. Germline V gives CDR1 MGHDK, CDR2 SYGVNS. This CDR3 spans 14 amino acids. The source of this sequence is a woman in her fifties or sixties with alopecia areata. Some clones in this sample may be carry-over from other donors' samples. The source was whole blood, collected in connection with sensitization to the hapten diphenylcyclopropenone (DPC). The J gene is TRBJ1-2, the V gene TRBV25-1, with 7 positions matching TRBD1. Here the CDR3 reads CASPRTDRARQNTF. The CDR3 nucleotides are TGTGCCAGCCCGAGAACAGACAGGGCGAGGCAAAACACCTTC.